This TCR beta chain was captured by sequencing in a study of cytomegalovirus exposure and HLA in healthy donors. Primers: 60 Vbeta forward and 13 Jbeta reverse. The assay was immunoSEQ multiplex PCR, and TCRdb's table has in-frame clones only and misses some. The sample includes some 96,000 clones, over 65% of them seen just once. This clone was counted only a few times. Its antigen remains unidentified. Germline values: CDR1 SGHRS, CDR2 YFSETQ. J lost 8 bases, V lost 4 bases, and 2 bases had no gene match. The CDR3 is made up of 12 amino acids. Study-level findings and limits: V- and J-gene trimming of TCR beta was linked (in a later analysis) to a missense DCLRE1C variant. The study flagged about 150 TCR beta chains as cytomegalovirus-associated.

Sequenced: PBMCs. The chain uses TRBV5-1 and TRBJ1-4; 7 positions agree with TRBD1. The clonotype originates from a woman aged 60-70 years in good health and CMV-seronegative. The CDR3 here is CASSPDREKLFF. CDR3 nucleotide sequence: TGCGCCAGCAGCCCGGACAGGGAAAAACTGTTTTTT.